This T cell receptor (beta chain) was observed in a study of T cell clonotyping in hematopoietic cell transplantation. Overall study findings and caveats: Higher Inverse Simpson Index values in graft donor and pretransplant recipient predicted broader posttransplant TCR diversity. Few recipient clonotypes overlapped donors; over 95% were de novo at given depth. Pathologically expanded recipient clonotypes increased progressively from day 30 to day 180 as diversity fell. Without cell sorting, CD4 versus CD8 contributions remain unresolved.

The repertoire was sequenced with immunoSEQ multiplex PCR; TCRdb's copy has only in-frame clones and lacks some. The sample consists of about 69,000 clones, 90% to 95% of them appearing once. This clone was seen a single time. Its antigen is unidentified. CDR3 size: 15 residues. Germline V CDR1 and CDR2: SGHTA, FQGNSA. V shed 1 base, J shed 1 base, and the junction held 2 bases outside the gene matches. The V gene is TRBV7-2, the J gene TRBJ1-1; 8 bases map to TRBD1. The TCR sequence derives from a man in his forties or fifties in good health. Some clones in this sample may be carry-over from other donors' samples. The sequencing sample was made of peripheral blood mononuclear cells. CDR3 sequence reads: CASSLVGTGNTEAFF. The CDR3 DNA reads as TGTGCCAGCAGCTTAGTGGGGACAGGGAACACTGAAGCTTTCTTT.